This T cell receptor (beta chain) is drawn from a study of blood T cell repertoires in COVID-19. Repertoires were generated with immunoSEQ multiplex PCR, while TCRdb's copy carries only in-frame clones and drops some. The sample contains approximately 230,000 clones, around 84% of which appear only once. J gave up 8 bases and V 5 bases, and 10 bases lay outside the gene matches. This CDR3 region has 15 residues. Germline CDR1 reads LNHDA; CDR2 reads SQIVND (reference sequence). This receptor was obtained from a man aged 18 to 30 who had recovered from COVID-19. The sample was PBMCs or T cells enriched from blood (not recorded which). The rearrangement joins TRBV19 to TRBJ1-2; 11 bases are a match to TRBD1. CDR3 in amino acids: CASSPGQGASEGYTF. The DNA of the CDR3 is TGTGCCAGTAGTCCCGGACAGGGGGCGTCGGAGGGCTACACCTTC.